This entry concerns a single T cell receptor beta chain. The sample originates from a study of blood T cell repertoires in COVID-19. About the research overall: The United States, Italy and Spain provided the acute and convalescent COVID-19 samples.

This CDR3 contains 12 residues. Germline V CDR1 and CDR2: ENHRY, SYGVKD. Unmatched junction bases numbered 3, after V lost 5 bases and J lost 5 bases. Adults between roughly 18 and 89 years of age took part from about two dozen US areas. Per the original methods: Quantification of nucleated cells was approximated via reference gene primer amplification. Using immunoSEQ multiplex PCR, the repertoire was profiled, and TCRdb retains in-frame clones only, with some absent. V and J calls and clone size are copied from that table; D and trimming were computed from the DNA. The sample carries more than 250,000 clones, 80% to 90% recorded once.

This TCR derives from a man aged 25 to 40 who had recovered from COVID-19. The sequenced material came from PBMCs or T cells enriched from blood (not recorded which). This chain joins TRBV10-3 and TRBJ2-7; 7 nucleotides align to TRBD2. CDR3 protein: CAISTGGNEQYF. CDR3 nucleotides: TGTGCCATCAGTACGGGGGGAAACGAGCAGTACTTC.